Here is one T cell receptor beta chain with its context. The V segment lost 6 bases and the J segment 1 base; nucleotides outside the gene matches: 7. The germline V gene has CDR1 SEHNR and CDR2 FQNEAQ (reference sequence). CDR3 length: 16 amino acids. This specimen belongs to a study of tumor T cells in aggressive B-cell lymphoma. The protocol was immunoSEQ multiplex PCR, while the TCRdb copy is restricted to in-frame clones and leaves out a portion. The repertoire consists of about 7,600 clones, with 82% occurring once and the leading ten covering approximately 3%. The TCR originated in an adult with diffuse large B cell lymphoma. The gene calls are TRBV7-9 and TRBJ2-5; 11 bases fit TRBD2. Sequenced input: tumor tissue. The CDR3 sequence: CASSLLAGGPQETQYF. The CDR3 DNA sequence: TGTGCCAGCAGTCTTCTAGCGGGGGGCCCCCAAGAGACCCAGTACTTC.